This T cell receptor (beta chain) was found in a study of Ad26.COV2.S vaccination and SARS-CoV-2 variants (dated by TCRdb to the early 2020s). Some background on the complete study: Donors in the vaccine arm were drawn from COV1001, a phase I-IIa trial of Ad26.COV2.S in healthy adults that was multicentre, randomized, double-blind and placebo-controlled. Sequencing of the TCRbeta repertoire served to evaluate the specificity and breadth of SARS-CoV-2-reactive T cell receptors following Ad26.COV2.S vaccination. Participants in the trial were split at random into five groups of five each, receiving low-dose or high-dose Ad26.COV2.S once or twice, or else placebo on both occasions. The TCR-sequenced set comprised approximately 32 samples: some 19 Ad26.COV2.S vaccine recipients, 5 placebo recipients and 8 SARS-CoV-2 convalescent individuals. Blinding of investigators to trial group allocation was maintained during experiments and outcome assessment. Ad26.COV2.S was given intramuscularly at 5x10^10 or 1x10^11 viral particles, as a single shot or as two shots 56 days apart.

Points the paper makes about the study in general: Comparing responses between vaccine doses or regimens was not something the study was powered to do. Spike-specific TCR breadth was higher in Ad26.COV2.S recipients than in placebo recipients (P = 0.0014). After vaccination, substantial breadth of spike-specific CD8+ and CD4+ T cell responses was reported. Vaccine and placebo recipients had similar non-spike TCR breadth, a finding consistent with the vaccine containing only spike. According to the authors, total T cell responses may have been underestimated by the TCR breadth and depth analyses.

From the cysteine up to the phenylalanine, the CDR3 has a length of 13 residues. CDR3 DNA is the only sequence kept; it has 39 bases, read in frame from the first base. Between the V and J ends, shortened by 7 bases and 3 bases respectively, the junction contains 13 bases. From the germline V gene, CDR1 is MDHEN and CDR2 is SYDVKM. With regard to this clone: The antigen it recognizes is unknown. Per-nucleotide qualities are absent, and no much larger clonotype sits a single base away.

In the paper's terms, the treatment or condition label means: some 20 received Ad26.COV2.S at low or high dose, single or two shots; roughly 5 received placebo; per-sample allocation not given. Repertoires of vaccine and placebo recipients were sequenced from samples taken on day 63 after the first injection. Cohort 1b enrolled roughly 25 adults aged 18-55 years at a single site in Boston, USA, between 29 July and 7 August 2020. Ad26.COV2.S was a replication-incompetent adenovirus type 26 vector expressing a prefusion-stabilized SARS-CoV-2 spike protein from the original Wuhan strain. TCRbeta CDR3 regions were sequenced with the immunoSEQ Assay. After extraction, genomic DNA underwent amplification by bias-controlled multiplex PCR, followed by high-throughput sequencing. In the authors' own workflow: Collapsing and filtering of sequences were performed to quantify the absolute abundance of each unique TCRbeta CDR3 region. T cell fraction was estimated by normalizing TCRbeta template counts to usable DNA, which was measured by amplifying reference genes present in all nucleated cells. Repertoire TCRs were annotated as SARS-CoV-2-specific when V gene, CDR3 amino acid sequence and J gene were exactly matched to a known reactive TCR set. The reference SARS-CoV-2 TCR set came from MIRA and was filtered for enrichment in COVID-19-positive ImmuneCODE repertoires, removing public or cross-reactive TCRs. Using the MIRA antigens, annotated TCRs were further analysed by specific ORF or by position within an ORF. Depth was the summed frequency of annotated unique rearrangements, while breadth was defined as annotated unique rearrangements over total unique productive rearrangements. Two-sided Wilcoxon rank-sum tests were used to compare TCR breadth between groups. As stored in TCRdb, this immuneACCESS dataset retains in-frame rearrangements with V and J assigned. A fraction of the clones does not appear; measured against another copy, unresolved V genes explain less than half of the discrepancy, and the remainder lacks a known reason. That table is the source of V, J and clone size, and D and trimming were worked out from the DNA. For this sample there are 350,000 to 500,000 clones; about 92% appear just once. The ten largest account for approximately 4.5% of the sample.

In this chain, TRBV28 is recombined with TRBJ2-7; the D gene is possibly TRBD2, with 6 bases matching. The source is a person aged 18-60 years who received the Ad26.COV2.S COVID-19 vaccine or a placebo. Source: peripheral blood, taken in a trial of Ad26.COV2.S vaccine versus placebo. The CDR3 protein sequence reads: CASTIADDYEQYF. Here is the DNA: TGTGCCAGCACCATAGCGGATGACTACGAGCAGTACTTC.